Below, 17 T cell receptor beta chains from the same sample are listed, as sequenced in a study of beta chain features in type 1 diabetes. Of the isolated RNA, all was reverse transcribed, and so the sequenced material was expressed TCRB transcripts. Repertoires were generated with immunoSEQ multiplex PCR, while TCRdb's copy carries only in-frame clones and drops some. The repertoire holds about 930,000 clones, with 15% to 20% as singletons. Material for sequencing was naive CD4+ T cells from blood. The source of these receptors is a woman aged 18-35 years in good health.

This clone was counted a few times. The chain recombines TRBV7-8 with TRBJ2-2, with 14 positions matching TRBD2. Trimming cost V 4 bases and J 0 bases; bases outside gene matches: 4. This CDR3 has 18 residues. Germline V gene sequence: CDR1 SGHVS, CDR2 FQNEAQ. For the CDR3, the DNA is TGTGCCAGCAGCTATAGACTAGCGGGAGGGACGAACACCGGGGAGCTGTTTTTT. This gives the protein CASSYRLAGGTNTGELFF.

The sample holds a few counts of this clone. The chain links TRBV6-6 to TRBJ2-7, with a possible D match to TRBD1 (5 bases). V lost 6 bases and J 0 bases, leaving 15 bases between the germline ends. Germline V gene sequence: CDR1 MNHNY, CDR2 SVGAGI (reference sequence). The CDR3 covers 15 residues. DNA of the CDR3: TGTGCCAGCAGGCTGACAGTTGCGATCTCCTACGAGCAGTACTTC. Protein product: CASRLTVAISYEQYF.

The J gene is TRBJ2-6, the V gene TRBV7-9; D possibly corresponds to TRBD2 (5 bases). This CDR3 is built from 19 residues. Looked up from germline, CDR1 is SEHNR and CDR2 is FQNEAQ (reference sequence). V was clipped by 5 bases and J by 0 bases, with 20 bases between them. The CDR3 loop reads CASSPDWAGGFSGANVLTF. The CDR3 region has the DNA TGTGCCAGCAGCCCAGATTGGGCAGGAGGTTTCTCTGGGGCCAACGTCCTGACTTTC.

Comment on this clone: This CDR3 is also generated by other DNA sequences in the sample. The rearrangement uses TRBV28 and TRBJ2-7, with D possibly being TRBD2 (6 bases). V lost 4 bases and J lost 3, with 7 bases in between. CDR1 and CDR2 from the germline V gene are MDHEN and SYDVKM. The CDR3 has 12 amino acids. CDR3 bases: TGTGCCAGCAGTTCGGGGGACTACGAGCAGTACTTC. Its protein product is CASSSGDYEQYF.

In this sample, this clone turned up a few times. CDR3 nucleotide sequence: TGTGCCAGCTCACAAAATGAGGGACACACTGAAGCTTTCTTT. Protein product: CASSQNEGHTEAFF. The chain employs TRBV18 and TRBJ1-1, with D maybe TRBD1 (5 bases). CDR1 is KGHSH, CDR2 LQKENI, per germline. This CDR3 is 14 amino acids long. Between the trimmed V and J ends, which lost 4 bases and 3 bases, there was a span of 12 bases.

In this sample, this clone turned up a few times. The chain uses TRBV10-3 and TRBJ2-7; no reliable D call. CDR1 ENHRY and CDR2 SYGVKD come from the germline V gene. Trimming shortened V by 6 bases and J by 0 bases, and 12 bases separated the two germline ends. The CDR3 covers 14 residues. The DNA of the CDR3 is TGTGCCATCAGCCCGGTCTTGCGCTCCTACGAGCAGTACTTC. Translated: CAISPVLRSYEQYF.

This clone was detected only a few times. The gene calls are TRBV28 and TRBJ2-5, with TRBD1 as a possible D gene (5 bases). V was pared by 6 bases and J by 5 bases, with 10 bases between. CDR1 MDHEN and CDR2 SYDVKM come from the germline V gene. This CDR3 region has 12 residues. Here the CDR3 DNA reads TGTGCCAGCAGGAGGACATCCGAGACCCAGTACTTC. Amino acid sequence: CASRRTSETQYF.

This clone came up a few times. J is TRBJ2-1 and V is TRBV13, with D unresolved. The CDR3 is 15 amino acids. Germline V lookup: CDR1 PRHDT, CDR2 FYEKMQ (reference sequence). Trimming removed 0 bases from V and 2 bases from J, with 8 bases in between. The CDR3 loop is CASSLGNYPYNEQFF. The CDR3, as DNA: TGTGCCAGCAGCTTAGGTAATTACCCCTACAATGAGCAGTTCTTC. Full variable domain (rest looked up from reference TRBV13 and TRBJ2-1): AAGVIQSPRHLIKEKRETATLKCYPIPRHDTVYWYQQGPGQDPQFLISFYEKMQSDKGSIPDRFSAQQFSDYHSELNMSSLELGDSALYFCASSLGNYPYNEQFFGPGTRLTVL.

This clone came up a few times. The chain couples TRBV29-1 to TRBJ2-7; D not resolved. V shed 1 base and J shed 7 bases, with 8 bases lying between them. CDR1 and CDR2 from the germline V gene are SQVTM and ANQGSEA. The CDR3 runs to 11 residues. As DNA, the CDR3 is TGCAGCGTTGAAGGGTACGGGGAGCAGTACTTC. Translating gives CSVEGYGEQYF.

This clone has a handful of counts. The chain employs TRBV7-6 and TRBJ2-1, with 7 bases identical to TRBD2. V lost 2 bases, J lost 0 bases, and 7 bases stayed unmatched. In germline, CDR1 is SGHVS, CDR2 FNYEAQ. The CDR3 sequence is 17 residues long. The CDR3 spells CASSLQRGQDSYNEQFF. CDR3 sequence (DNA): TGTGCCAGCAGCTTACAGCGGGGTCAAGACTCCTACAATGAGCAGTTCTTC.

The chain recombines TRBV7-8 with TRBJ2-7, with 8 nucleotides matching TRBD1. Trimming removed 2 bases from V and 2 bases from J; junction bases left unmatched: 8. CDR1 and CDR2 from the germline V gene are SGHVS and FQNEAQ. The CDR3 runs 16 residues. CDR3 protein: CASSLRWQGATYEQYF. The CDR3 DNA reads TGTGCCAGCAGCTTAAGGTGGCAGGGGGCGACCTACGAGCAGTACTTC.

DNA of the CDR3: TGTGCCAGCAGCTTCGGGGACTCGGTCAATGAGCAGTTCTTC. Its protein product is CASSFGDSVNEQFF. J is TRBJ2-1 and V is TRBV11-2; D is possibly TRBD2 (6 bases). V was cut by 3 bases and J by 6 bases, with 12 bases left in between. The CDR3 extends over 14 amino acids. CDR1 and CDR2 from the germline V gene are SGHAT and FQNNGV.

The rearrangement uses TRBV4-3 and TRBJ2-1; weak D call: TRBD2 (6 bases). Germline V lookup: CDR1 LGHNA, CDR2 YSLEER. This CDR3 contains 16 residues. The V end lost 0 bases, the J end lost 6 bases, and 15 bases lay between the germline ends. The CDR3 here is CASSQDRAGIGNEQFF. The CDR3 DNA reads as TGCGCCAGCAGCCAAGATCGGGCGGGAATTGGCAATGAGCAGTTCTTC.

The J gene is TRBJ2-4, the V gene TRBV7-2; a possible D gene is TRBD1 (5 bases). Trimming pared 0 bases from V and 7 bases from J, leaving 13 bases between. CDR3 length equals 15 residues. CDR1 is SGHTA and CDR2 is FQGNSA in the germline V gene. CDR3 region: CASSLAWGQWNIQYF. For the CDR3, the DNA is TGTGCCAGCAGCTTAGCGTGGGGCCAATGGAACATTCAGTACTTC.

The rearrangement joins TRBV5-6 to TRBJ1-2, with 7 bases matching TRBD1. The germline V gene encodes CDR1 SGHDT and CDR2 YYEEEE. CDR3 length: 16 amino acids. After removal of 3 bases from V and 3 bases from J, the junction contained 11 bases not matched to a gene. CDR3 region: CASSSRQGGPHYGYTF. CDR3 DNA sequence: TGTGCCAGCAGCTCTAGACAGGGAGGACCTCACTATGGCTACACCTTC.

V gene TRBV28 combines with J gene TRBJ2-7, with D perhaps matching TRBD2 (7 bases). The CDR3 loop spans 14 amino acids. The V end was cut by 3 bases, the J end by 3 bases, with 12 bases between. From germline, CDR1 is MDHEN and CDR2 SYDVKM. The CDR3 sequence is CASSFGGGLYEQYF. CDR3 in DNA: TGTGCCAGCAGTTTCGGCGGGGGCCTCTACGAGCAGTACTTC.

The chain joins TRBV5-1 to TRBJ2-1; D gene uncertain. CDR3 length equals 14 residues. V was pared by 2 bases and J by 1 base, with 7 bases between. Germline values: CDR1 SGHRS, CDR2 YFSETQ. CDR3 DNA sequence: TGCGCCAGCAGCTTCGGACCATCCTACAATGAGCAGTTCTTC. As protein: CASSFGPSYNEQFF.